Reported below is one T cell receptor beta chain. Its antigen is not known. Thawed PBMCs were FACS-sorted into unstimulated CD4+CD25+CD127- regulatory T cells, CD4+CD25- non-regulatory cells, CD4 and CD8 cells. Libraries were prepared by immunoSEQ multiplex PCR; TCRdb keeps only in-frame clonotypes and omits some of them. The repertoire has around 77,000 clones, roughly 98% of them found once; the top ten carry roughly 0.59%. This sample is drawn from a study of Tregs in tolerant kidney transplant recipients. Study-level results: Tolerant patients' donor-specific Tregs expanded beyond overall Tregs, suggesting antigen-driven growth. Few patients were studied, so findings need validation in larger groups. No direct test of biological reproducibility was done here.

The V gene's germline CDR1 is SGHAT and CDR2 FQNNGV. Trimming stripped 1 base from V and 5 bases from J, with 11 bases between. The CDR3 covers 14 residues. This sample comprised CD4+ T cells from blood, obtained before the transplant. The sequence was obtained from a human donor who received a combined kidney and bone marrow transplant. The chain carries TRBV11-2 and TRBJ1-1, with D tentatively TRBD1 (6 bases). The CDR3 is CASSLAGVETEAFF. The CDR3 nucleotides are TGTGCCAGCAGCTTAGCAGGGGTGGAAACTGAAGCTTTCTTT.